Detailed here is one TCR beta chain. Generated by immunoSEQ multiplex PCR, the TCRdb table keeps only in-frame clones and is missing some. The sample has 50,000 or so clones, 75% to 95% seen once. The germline gives CDR1 SGHRS, CDR2 YFSETQ. The CDR3 loop spans 13 amino acids. V was cut by 0 bases and J by 9 bases, with 12 bases left in between. The entry originates in a study of blood T cell repertoires in COVID-19. For the study at large: Sites across the United States, Italy and Spain contributed samples from acute and convalescent COVID-19. Sources were T cells, B-cell-depleted T cells, or PBMCs; the material itself was cDNA or gDNA.

The chain carries TRBV5-1 and TRBJ2-5, with D possibly matching TRBD1 (7 bases). The clonotype was recovered from a human donor with active COVID-19. The donor label of this sample is uncertain. Source material: peripheral blood. The CDR3 coding sequence is TGCGCCAGCAGCTTGGGCAGGGGGGTTCCCCAGTACTTC. This gives the protein CASSLGRGVPQYF.